This T cell receptor (beta chain) is from a study of T cell changes during pregnancy in multiple sclerosis. The repertoire was sequenced with immunoSEQ multiplex PCR; TCRdb's copy has only in-frame clones and lacks some. The sample has roughly 100,000 clones, around 90% seen once; the top ten hold roughly 1.5%. The sequence came from a female donor with multiple sclerosis, enrolled in a pregnancy study. The material sequenced was peripheral blood, taken after pregnancy.

The CDR3 DNA is TGTGCCAGCAGCCTGGGTGGGGACAGGGGATTCCACTTT. Translating gives CASSLGGDRGFHF. The rearrangement links TRBV5-5 to TRBJ1-6; 10 nucleotides match TRBD1. Per germline, CDR1 SGHKS and CDR2 YYEKEE (reference sequence). V lost 4 bases, J lost 17 bases, and 9 bases stayed unmatched. This CDR3 has 13 amino acids.